This TCR beta chain is drawn from a study of shared clonotypes between healthy human individuals. Here immunoSEQ multiplex PCR was the method, and the copy in TCRdb shows in-frame clones only, minus some. Of approximately 700,000 clones in the sample, roughly 73% are singletons; the top ten hold around 2%. The CDR3 is made up of 16 amino acids. CDR1 LNHDA and CDR2 SQIVND come from the germline V gene (reference sequence). V gave up 0 bases and J gave up 2 bases, with 14 bases separating them. This TCR came from a woman aged 25 to 45 in good health. The gene calls are TRBV19 and TRBJ2-7; TRBD2 might be the D (6 bases). The sequenced sample consisted of memory CD4+ T cells sorted from blood. Subset here: CD45RA-negative fraction. The CDR3, as DNA: TGTGCCAGTAGTATAGATCTATGGCGGGGAACCTACGAGCAGTACTTC. This gives the protein CASSIDLWRGTYEQYF.